The present entry profiles one T cell receptor (beta chain) with its context. Its specificity is not known. The V gene lost 2 bases and the J gene lost 3 bases, with 6 bases spanning the gap. Germline lookup yields CDR1 SGHDT and CDR2 YYEEEE. This CDR3 has 12 residues. The data were taken from a study of cytotoxic CD8 clonotypes in ibrutinib-treated CLL. About the research overall: Overall, roughly 25 responses were partial and 2 complete; following median around 68 months, approximately 15 patients stayed remitted and about 12 progressed. Findings and limits, study-wide: Public clonotypes (which were uncommon) either contracted or remained stable on treatment.

Method: immunoSEQ multiplex PCR; TCRdb's copy keeps in-frame clones and lacks some. The data contain 200,000 to 250,000 clones, roughly 79% of them singletons. V gene TRBV5-6 combines with J gene TRBJ2-7; D is unclear. This sequence was found in a human donor with chronic lymphocytic leukemia. Source: PBMCs, taken after 12 months of ibrutinib treatment. The CDR3 protein is CASSLYDYEQYF. CDR3 DNA: TGTGCCAGCAGCTTATATGACTACGAGCAGTACTTC.